The 12 T cell receptor beta chains below all came from one sample that was sequenced in a study of cytomegalovirus exposure and HLA in healthy donors (dated by TCRdb to 2017 to 2019). Library preparation employed the immunoSEQ multiplex PCR assay. A mixture of 60 forward primers for TCR Vbeta segments and 13 reverse primers for TCR Jbeta segments was used in the multiplex PCR. The clones in this table, taken by TCRdb from immuneACCESS, are in-frame only. Not every clone is retained; where verified, under half of the shortfall comes from an unresolved V gene, and the cause of the rest is unknown. The sample yields 60,000 to 75,000 clones; about 70% were counted once. 22% of the sample rests with the top ten. The specimen was PBMCs. The source of these receptors is a woman between 25 and 40 years old in good health and CMV-seropositive.

This clone was counted a few times. The chain couples TRBV4-1 to TRBJ1-5; unclear D gene. Per the germline V gene, CDR1 is MGHRA and CDR2 is YSYEKL. The ends were cut back, 3 bases at V and 1 base at J, with 25 bases in the middle. The CDR3 sequence is 20 residues long. The CDR3 protein is CASSHPLLIPGPGSNQPQHF. CDR3 nucleotides: TGCGCCAGCAGCCATCCCTTATTAATACCGGGTCCCGGGAGCAATCAGCCCCAGCATTTT.

The chain combines TRBV5-1 with TRBJ2-1; 9 bases fit TRBD1. Germline lookup yields CDR1 SGHRS and CDR2 YFSETQ. The CDR3 covers 14 residues. The V gene end was trimmed by 4 bases and the J gene end by 4 bases; junction bases not matched to a gene: 3. DNA of the CDR3: TGCGCCAGCAGCGCTGGACAGGGGTACAATGAGCAGTTCTTC. As protein: CASSAGQGYNEQFF.

This clone has a handful of counts. Other DNA sequences from this sample encode an identical CDR3 as well. The chain links TRBV5-1 to TRBJ1-1; no definite D call. The V and J ends lost 5 bases and 1 base respectively, with 12 bases between them. Germline assignment: CDR1 SGHRS and CDR2 YFSETQ. The CDR3 runs to 14 residues. The CDR3 nucleotides are TGCGCCAGCAGGGATAGCGTTGGGAACACTGAAGCTTTCTTT. Encoded protein: CASRDSVGNTEAFF.

This clone occurred a few times. The CDR3 region is CSFQAYNEQFF. As DNA, the CDR3 is TGCAGCTTCCAGGCTTACAATGAGCAGTTCTTC. The chain links TRBV29-1 to TRBJ2-1, with D hard to call. The length of the CDR3 is 11 residues. Germline CDR1 reads SQVTM; CDR2 reads ANQGSEA. V was clipped by 8 bases and J by 4 bases, with 9 bases between them.

This sequence joins TRBV30 and TRBJ2-7; no firm D call. V lost 1 base and J 1 base, leaving 8 bases between the germline ends. Germline CDR1 GTSNPN, CDR2 SVGIG (reference sequence). The CDR3 totals 13 residues. The CDR3 nucleotides are TGTGCCTGGAGTGCCTTGAGTTCCTACGAGCAGTACTTC. The encoded protein is CAWSALSSYEQYF.

The rearrangement uses TRBV2 and TRBJ2-1; weak D call: TRBD1 (6 bases). This CDR3 comprises 15 residues. Trimming took 9 bases from V and 5 from J, leaving 20 bases between them. From germline, CDR1 is SNHLY and CDR2 FYNNEI. The chain's CDR3 is CARDRSVGHNNEQFF. As DNA, the CDR3 is TGTGCCAGAGACAGGTCAGTTGGCCACAACAATGAGCAGTTCTTC. The whole variable domain, remainder taken from reference TRBV2 and TRBJ2-1, is EPEVTQTPSHQVTQMGQEVILRCVPISNHLYFYWYRQILGQKVEFLVSFYNNEISEKSEIFDDQFSVERPDGSNFTLKIRSTKLEDSAMYFCARDRSVGHNNEQFFGPGTRLTVL.

The chain links TRBV10-1 to TRBJ2-5; the match to TRBD2 covers 8 bases. CDR3 length equals 13 residues. Trimming at V came to 5 bases and at J to 2 bases, leaving 1 base not matched to a gene. Looked up from germline, CDR1 is WNHNN and CDR2 is SYGVQD (reference sequence). In DNA, the CDR3 is TGCGCCAGCAGTAAGCGGGGGCAAGAGACCCAGTACTTC. It specifies CASSKRGQETQYF.

The chain joins TRBV11-2 to TRBJ1-2, with unresolved D. Trimming shortened V by 0 bases and J by 9 bases, and 11 bases separated the two germline ends. Germline V gene lookup returns CDR1 SGHAT and CDR2 FQNNGV. CDR3 length: 13 residues. CDR3 amino acids: CASSLDRSNSYTF. CDR3 coding DNA: TGTGCCAGCAGCTTAGATCGGAGCAATAGCTACACCTTC.

The V gene is TRBV6-5, the J gene TRBJ1-2, with TRBD1 matching 7 bases. CDR3 length equals 15 residues. Germline CDR1 and CDR2: MNHEY and SVGAGI. J gave up 8 bases and V 0 bases, and 9 bases lay outside the gene matches. CDR3 sequence reads: CASSYSHGQGDGYTF. The CDR3 coding sequence is TGTGCCAGCAGTTACTCGCATGGGCAGGGGGACGGCTACACCTTC.

The chain combines TRBV6-5 with TRBJ1-5, with a weak D call TRBD1 (5 bases). Looked up from germline, CDR1 is MNHEY and CDR2 is SVGAGI. Trimming cost V 0 bases and J 2 bases, with 8 bases left between them. The CDR3 has 15 amino acids. As DNA, the CDR3 is TGTGCCAGCAGTTACTCGAAAGGGGGCAATCAGCCCCAGCATTTT. Encoded protein: CASSYSKGGNQPQHF.

The rearrangement links TRBV30 to TRBJ1-3, with 9 positions matching TRBD1. In germline, CDR1 is GTSNPN, CDR2 SVGIG (reference sequence). Germline trimming cut 4 bases from V and 4 bases from J; bases unmatched to any gene: 11. CDR3 length: 16 residues. The CDR3 loop reads CAWIPRGQGRGNTIYF. DNA for the CDR3: TGTGCCTGGATCCCCCGAGGACAGGGGAGAGGAAACACCATATATTTT.

V and J are TRBV9 and TRBJ1-4; D is perhaps TRBD1 (5 bases). Trimming took 5 bases from V and 3 from J, leaving 11 bases between them. In germline, CDR1 is SGDLS, CDR2 YYNGEE. This CDR3 has 14 amino acids. CDR3 coding DNA: TGTGCCAGCAGTACAGGTTTGGCTAATGAAAAACTGTTTTTT. Residues: CASSTGLANEKLFF.